Listed below are T cell receptor beta chains from one sample, sequenced in a study of Ad26.COV2.S vaccination and SARS-CoV-2 variants. Sequenced by immunoSEQ multiplex PCR; TCRdb stores in-frame clones only, minus some. Of about 330,000 clones in the sample, about 90% are singletons; the top ten hold 5.5%. The material sequenced was peripheral blood, taken in a trial of Ad26.COV2.S vaccine versus placebo. All receptors come from a person between 18 and 60 years old who received the Ad26.COV2.S COVID-19 vaccine or a placebo. CDR3s include the opening cysteine and the closing phenylalanine or tryptophan. The order of the fields is J gene, V gene, CDR3 protein.

TRBJ2-7	TRBV4-3	CASSITSGGPYEQYF
TRBJ1-2	TRBV5-1	CASFDNIYGYTF
TRBJ1-4	TRBV6-5	CASRRGNGEKLFF
TRBJ2-2	TRBV29-1	CSVRGGTGELFF
TRBJ1-1	TRBV6-5	CASSYSVGEAFF
TRBJ1-1	TRBV14	CASRLGRNTEAFF
TRBJ1-4	TRBV9	CASSALGHPREKLFF
TRBJ1-4	TRBV7-6	CASSLDRGWATNEKLFF
TRBJ2-4	TRBV3-1/TRBV3-2	CASKLRTGGVQYF
TRBJ2-3	TRBV18	CASSQNSGKTDTQYF
TRBJ1-1	TRBV5-5	CASSYRDTIEAFF
TRBJ2-2	TRBV4-3	CASSRGAGNTGELFF
TRBJ2-7	TRBV6-5	CASALPYEQYF
TRBJ1-1	TRBV19	CASSIGGARDTEAFF
TRBJ2-1	TRBV13	CASSLGVTYNEQFF
TRBJ2-1	TRBV7-8	CASSSLAGDYNEQFF
TRBJ2-4	TRBV19	CASSISDLQGNIQYF
TRBJ2-2	TRBV23-1	CASSQPGRVCATEESGELFF
TRBJ1-2	TRBV6-5	CASRPPGRRGYTF
TRBJ2-5	TRBV6-5	CASSYSNWETQYF
TRBJ1-3	TRBV14	CASSQASGNTIYF
TRBJ1-1	TRBV4-3	CASSQIRGQLNTEAFF
TRBJ1-3	TRBV28	CASSLEFVGQGADNGNTIYF
TRBJ2-7	TRBV7-2	CASSLAYRQDYEQYF
TRBJ2-1	TRBV5-1	CASSLGTSGVSYNEQFF
TRBJ1-6	TRBV5-4	CASSYKTGNPYNSPLHF
TRBJ2-5	TRBV5-1	CASSPTTGSETQYF
TRBJ1-2	TRBV27	CASSQGNYGYTF
TRBJ1-1	TRBV7-9	CASTPRRRNEAFF
TRBJ1-4	TRBV28	CASSSPITTNEKLFF
TRBJ2-3	TRBV7-2	CASSYQLGTSGDRTDTQYF
TRBJ1-5	TRBV15	CATSSAKKLQPQHF
TRBJ1-2	TRBV14	CASSQHRVAGYTF
TRBJ2-7	TRBV6-2/TRBV6-3	CASSYDTGQLGGYRSSYEQYF
TRBJ1-2	TRBV7-2	CASSLGGANYGYTF
TRBJ2-3	TRBV7-3	CASRDRDRISDTQYF
TRBJ2-5	TRBV15	CATSRDLTIQETQYF
TRBJ1-1	TRBV9	CASSVAQGTEAFF
TRBJ1-2	TRBV7-8	CASSLVNYGYTF
TRBJ1-1	TRBV19	CASSSWDIRGTEAFF
TRBJ2-7	TRBV7-2	CASSPQTGGLAEQYF
TRBJ1-2	TRBV7-2	CASSLQGMDYGYTF
TRBJ2-2	TRBV30	CAWSVEVMNTGELFF
TRBJ2-6	TRBV29-1	CSVEEFSGANVLTF
TRBJ1-5	TRBV7-8	CASSSQRRINQPQHF
TRBJ2-1	TRBV16	CASSQSWTYNEQFF